The T cell receptor beta chain under discussion was sequenced for a study of blood T cells in healthy people across ages. Whole-study findings and limits: Naive and antigen-experienced cells were not separated, limiting conclusive comparison.

Using a J-beta primer mix together with a sample-barcoded 5' primer, a second PCR was run for roughly 7 to 12 cycles. Samples each returned at least 2.5 million CDR3-containing paired-end reads. TCRdb reprocessed the 5' RACE reads with MiXCR, giving one entry per CDR3 protein. The sample shows 1.6 million or so distinct CDR3 sequences, roughly 32% of them seen only once. This clonotype showed up just a few times. The antigen is not known. The specimen was blood. The TCR sequence derives from a woman aged 25 to 39 in good health.

The CDR3 spells CASSSSRGALKTEAFF. Written as DNA, the CDR3 is TGCGCCAGCAGCTCGTCGAGAGGGGCCCTAAAAACTGAAGCTTTCTTT. The chain carries TRBV5-1 and TRBJ1-1; possible D gene TRBD1, 5 bases. From germline, CDR1 is SGHRS and CDR2 YFSETQ. V was cut by 3 bases and J by 5 bases, with 20 bases left in between. The CDR3 is 16 residues long.